This T cell receptor beta chain was profiled in a study of cytomegalovirus exposure and HLA in healthy donors. Study results and caveats: Within an earlier analysis, most TCR beta V segments proved productive either about 87% or about 30% of the time. TCR beta V- and J-gene trimming, according to a later analysis, was linked to a missense DCLRE1C variant. The authors enumerated under 200 TCR beta chains as linked to cytomegalovirus.

The CDR3 is made up of 14 amino acids. From germline, CDR1 is SGHTA and CDR2 FQGNSA. The ends were cut back, 6 bases at V and 3 bases at J, with 13 bases in the middle. PCR primers comprised 60 Vbeta and 13 Jbeta primers. The repertoire was sequenced with immunoSEQ multiplex PCR; TCRdb's copy has only in-frame clones and lacks some. Of fewer than 250,000 clones in the sample, less than 85% were seen once. Of note for this clone: Antigen unknown.

The TCR originated in a man between 18 and 35 years old in good health and CMV-seronegative. V gene TRBV7-2 combines with J gene TRBJ2-3; D might be TRBD1 (5 bases). What was sequenced was PBMCs. The CDR3 sequence: CASRKGRGTDTQYF. DNA of the CDR3: TGTGCCAGCAGAAAGGGAAGGGGAACAGATACGCAGTATTTT. Using reference TRBV7-2 and TRBJ2-3 for the parts outside the CDR3, the full variable domain is GAGVSQSPSNKVTEKGKDVELRCDPISGHTALYWYRQSLGQGLEFLIYFQGNSAPDKSGLPSDRFSAERTGGSVSTLTIQRTQQEDSAVYLCASRKGRGTDTQYFGPGTRLTVL.